This note documents a single T cell receptor beta chain sequence. Antigen: not known. This CDR3 has 16 residues. The junction had 6 bases not matched to a gene; V was cut back by 0 bases and J by 2 bases. Germline CDR1 reads SGHTS; CDR2 reads YDEGEE. The data originate from a study of cytomegalovirus exposure and HLA in healthy donors. On the study more broadly: The study's early data release held 80 million to 95 million unique TCRs from HLA-typed donors.

Study findings and constraints: Rarity marked most TCR sequences, yet some public TCRs occurred in many donors. In vitro, three CMV-associated chains proved specific for CMV antigens.

Primers included in the PCR were 60 Vbeta and 13 Jbeta primers. TCRdb's table, derived via immunoSEQ multiplex PCR, lists solely in-frame clones and lacks some. The sample totals 100,000 to 150,000 clones. The sequencing input was PBMCs. This sequence originates from a man aged 35 to 55 in good health and CMV-seronegative. V is TRBV5-8 and J is TRBJ2-3; 7 nucleotides match TRBD2. CDR3 nucleotide sequence: TGTGCCAGCAGCTTGGGTGCTAGCGGTTTCACAGATACGCAGTATTTT. Translation gives CASSLGASGFTDTQYF.